The 22 T cell receptor beta chains below all came from one sample that was sequenced in a study of T-cell reconstitution after alpha-beta-depleted transplantation in children. The TCRbeta library was prepared with unique molecular identifiers. TCRdb recomputed calls from the PCR reads with MiXCR, one row per CDR3 protein. The data hold 450,000 to 550,000 distinct CDR3 sequences, with about an eighth observed a single time. Sequenced material: PBMCs, mostly from graft donor cells, taken 180 days after TCRalphabeta/CD19-depleted stem cell transplant. The origin of the receptors is a female patient aged 2-10 years who had a stem cell transplant for aplastic anemia, so the T cells may come from the graft donor.

V and J are TRBV5-5 and TRBJ2-5; D may be TRBD2 (6 bases). The CDR3 has 13 amino acids. The V gene lost 6 bases and the J gene lost 5 bases, with 14 bases spanning the gap. CDR1 SGHKS and CDR2 YYEKEE come from the germline V gene (reference sequence). CDR3 sequence (DNA): TGTGCCAGCATGGCGAGGGCGGGGGAGACCCAGTACTTC. Protein product: CASMARAGETQYF.

This chain links TRBV29-1 with TRBJ1-2; 8 bases line up with TRBD1. Trimming took 4 bases from V and 4 from J; bases not matched to a gene: 5. The CDR3 runs to 13 residues. Germline CDR1 is SQVTM and CDR2 is ANQGSEA. The CDR3 protein is CSVGATGVYGYTF. The CDR3 coding sequence is TGCAGCGTTGGAGCGACAGGGGTCTATGGCTACACCTTC.

J is TRBJ1-4 and V is TRBV12-3 or TRBV12-4, with D hard to call. The CDR3 has 13 amino acids. Trimming stripped 3 bases from V and 3 bases from J, with 5 bases between. This CDR3 is CASSFSANEKLFF. For the CDR3, the DNA is TGTGCCAGCAGTTTTTCCGCTAATGAAAAACTGTTTTTT.

In this sample, this clonotype turned up a few times. This sequence joins TRBV29-1 and TRBJ2-1; TRBD2 aligns across 9 bases. The CDR3 length is 18 residues. Germline-derived CDR1 and CDR2 are SQVTM and ANQGSEA. Trimming removed 3 bases from V and 2 bases from J; junction bases left unmatched: 14. Here the CDR3 DNA reads TGCAGCGTTGAGGGGGGTGTACTAGCGGGTAGAACCTACAATGAGCAGTTCTTC. This codes for CSVEGGVLAGRTYNEQFF.

V gene TRBV11-2 combines with J gene TRBJ2-7, with 9 bases lining up with TRBD2. CDR3 size: 20 residues. The V and J ends lost 5 bases and 3 bases, in that order; junction bases with no gene match: 23. Germline lookup yields CDR1 SGHAT and CDR2 FQNNGV. The DNA for the CDR3 is TGTGCCAGCAGCCATCTCACGGGGGCTAGCGGGACTTTGGCAATCTACGAGCAGTACGTC. This sequence encodes CASSHLTGASGTLAIYEQYV.

The V gene is TRBV4-2, the J gene TRBJ2-7, with 10 positions matching TRBD1. In germline, CDR1 is LGHNA, CDR2 YNFKEQ. Trimming cost V 2 bases and J 5 bases; bases outside gene matches: 6. CDR3 length: 15 residues. CDR3 residues: CASSQTRQGANEQYF. CDR3 nucleotide sequence: TGTGCCAGCAGCCAAACGCGACAGGGGGCTAACGAGCAGTACTTC.

The V and J genes are TRBV29-1 and TRBJ2-5; perhaps TRBD1 as D (8 bases). CDR1 and CDR2 from the germline V gene are SQVTM and ANQGSEA. This CDR3 has 13 residues. The V end lost 3 bases, the J end lost 4 bases, and 12 bases lay between the germline ends. The CDR3 here is CSVEDREGETQYF. The CDR3 DNA reads TGCAGCGTTGAGGACAGGGAGGGAGAGACCCAGTACTTC. The full variable domain, in which reference TRBV29-1 and TRBJ2-5 provide the parts outside the CDR3, is SAVISQKPSRDICQRGTSLTIQCQVDSQVTMMFWYRQQPGQSLTLIATANQGSEATYESGFVIDKFPISRPNLTFSTLTVSNMSPEDSSIYLCSVEDREGETQYFGPGTRLLVL.

J is TRBJ2-7 and V is TRBV6-1; 9 bases map to TRBD1. Losses at the gene ends were 1 base for V and 7 bases for J; bases not matched to a gene: 11. The CDR3 has 16 residues. Germline V gene lookup returns CDR1 MNHNS and CDR2 SASEGT. The CDR3 DNA reads as TGTGCCAGCAGTGAAGAGCGGACAGGGGCGCGCATTGAGCAGTACGTC. Translation gives CASSEERTGARIEQYV.

This clonotype was detected a few times. This chain joins TRBV5-1 and TRBJ2-1; D may match TRBD1 or TRBD2 (5 bases each). CDR1 and CDR2 (germline): SGHRS, YFSETQ. The CDR3 totals 12 residues. V was clipped by 4 bases and J by 10 bases, with 12 bases between them. CDR3 nucleotide sequence: TGCGCCAGCAGCCTGATTGGGGACGAGCAGTTCTTC. Protein sequence: CASSLIGDEQFF.

Only a few counts were recorded for this clonotype. The rearrangement joins TRBV10-3 to TRBJ2-5; maybe TRBD2 (6 bases). CDR3 length equals 15 residues. The V end lost 10 bases, the J end lost 2 bases, and 20 bases lay between the germline ends. Germline V gene lookup returns CDR1 ENHRY and CDR2 SYGVKD. The CDR3 protein is CATHNGPSVQETQYF. CDR3 nucleotides: TGTGCCACCCACAATGGGCCTAGCGTTCAAGAGACCCAGTACTTC.

This clonotype appeared a few times. The chain is built from TRBV4-3 and TRBJ2-1; tentative D call: TRBD2 (7 bases). The CDR3 loop spans 16 amino acids. The V gene's germline CDR1 is LGHNA and CDR2 YSLEER. V was trimmed by 0 bases and J by 1 base, leaving 10 bases between them. The CDR3 region has the DNA TGCGCCAGCAGCCAAGAGGGGGGGCGTTCCTACAATGAGCAGTTCTTC. It yields the protein CASSQEGGRSYNEQFF.

The chain is built from TRBV18 and TRBJ2-3; 10 bases align to TRBD1. CDR1 is KGHSH and CDR2 is LQKENI in the germline V gene. J was trimmed by 6 bases and V by 2 bases; bases with no gene match: 5. This CDR3 is 15 amino acids long. The CDR3 reads CASSPLGQGRDTQYF. DNA for the CDR3: TGTGCCAGCTCACCATTGGGACAGGGGCGCGATACGCAGTATTTT.

The chain links TRBV15 to TRBJ2-3, with no clear D. V lost 0 bases to trimming and J lost 2 bases, with 12 bases between them. Germline-derived CDR1 and CDR2 are LNHNV and YYDKDF (reference sequence). The CDR3 spans 16 residues. CDR3 protein: CATSRDLNFHTDTQYF. The CDR3 DNA is TGTGCCACCAGCAGAGATCTTAACTTTCACACAGATACGCAGTATTTT.

The chain links TRBV7-6 to TRBJ1-1; 9 nucleotides align to TRBD1. Germline V CDR1 and CDR2: SGHVS, FNYEAQ. V shed 5 bases and J 1 base; nucleotides not matched to a gene: 23. This CDR3 has 21 residues. This CDR3 is CASSPRLTSGDREFANTEAFF. DNA of the CDR3: TGTGCCAGCAGCCCCAGGTTGACCTCCGGGGACAGGGAATTCGCGAACACTGAAGCTTTCTTT. Full variable domain (missing parts from reference TRBV7-6 and TRBJ1-1): GAGVSQSPRYKVTKRGQDVALRCDPISGHVSLYWYRQALGQGPEFLTYFNYEAQQDKSGLPNDRFSAERPEGSISTLTIQRTEQRDSAMYRCASSPRLTSGDREFANTEAFFGQGTRLTVV.

This clonotype was recorded a few times. The rearrangement links TRBV7-2 to TRBJ1-2; D possibly corresponds to TRBD1 (6 bases). The V end was cut by 1 base, the J end by 5 bases, with 14 bases between. CDR1 SGHTA and CDR2 FQGNSA come from the germline V gene. The CDR3 sequence is 15 residues long. The CDR3 nucleotides read TGTGCCAGCAGCTTAGGGACAGCCCTATTTTATGGCTACACCTTC. This sequence encodes CASSLGTALFYGYTF.

The chain carries TRBV7-8 and TRBJ2-1; D gene uncertain. Germline loops: CDR1 SGHVS, CDR2 FQNEAQ. This CDR3 spans 14 amino acids. V was cut by 5 bases and J by 3 bases, with 11 bases left in between. CDR3 residues: CASSPPANYNEQFF. The CDR3 DNA follows: TGTGCCAGCAGCCCACCGGCGAACTACAATGAGCAGTTCTTC.

The V gene is TRBV11-2, the J gene TRBJ1-6; a weak D match, TRBD1 (5 bases). Germline assignment: CDR1 SGHAT and CDR2 FQNNGV. V was cut by 1 base and J by 0 bases, with 19 bases left in between. CDR3 length equals 20 residues. CDR3 amino acids: CASSLVLRFPGSSYNSPLHF. For the CDR3, the DNA is TGTGCCAGCAGCTTAGTTCTTAGGTTTCCAGGGAGCTCCTATAATTCACCCCTCCACTTT.

This chain uses TRBV3-1 with TRBJ2-1, with D perhaps TRBD1 or TRBD2 (5 bases each). The ends were cut back, 4 bases at V and 0 bases at J, with 16 bases in the middle. The CDR3 extends over 17 amino acids. Germline assignment: CDR1 LGHDT and CDR2 YNNKEL (reference sequence). CDR3 in DNA: TGTGCCAGCAGCCCCTTCTCGGGGCCGAGCTCCTACAATGAGCAGTTCTTC. It codes for CASSPFSGPSSYNEQFF.

The chain links TRBV20-1 to TRBJ2-3; 7 nucleotides agree with TRBD1. Germline CDR1 DFQATT, CDR2 SNEGSKA (reference sequence). The junction had 3 bases not matched to a gene; V was cut back by 6 bases and J by 6 bases. The CDR3 has 11 amino acids. Here the CDR3 reads CSAQDRDTQYF. The CDR3 nucleotides read TGCAGTGCCCAGGACAGGGATACGCAGTATTTT.

V and J are TRBV27 and TRBJ2-1, with D possibly TRBD2 on 5 matching bases. The germline V gene has CDR1 MNHEY and CDR2 SMNVEV (reference sequence). Trimming stripped 0 bases from V and 3 bases from J, with 12 bases between. The CDR3 is 16 residues long. In nucleotides, the CDR3 is TGTGCCAGCAGTTTATCTCTCGCTAGCAGCTACAATGAGCAGTTCTTC. Translated, it gives CASSLSLASSYNEQFF.

This clonotype was detected a few times. The gene calls are TRBV6-5 and TRBJ1-6; tentative D call: TRBD1 (6 bases). The CDR3 runs to 16 residues. In germline, CDR1 is MNHEY, CDR2 SVGAGI. Trimming pared 1 base from V and 10 bases from J, leaving 17 bases between. In DNA form, the CDR3 reads TGTGCCAGCAGTTACTTCAGAGGGGGTACTAGCTCACCCCTCCACTTT. Translated, it gives CASSYFRGGTSSPLHF.

The chain uses TRBV11-2 and TRBJ1-6; the match to TRBD1 covers 7 bases. This CDR3 has 16 amino acids. V dropped 4 bases and J dropped 1; count of bases not matched to a gene: 4. The germline CDR1 and CDR2 sequences are SGHAT and FQNNGV. CDR3 sequence reads: CASSSQGGSYNSPLHF. Written as DNA, the CDR3 is TGTGCCAGCAGCTCGCAGGGGGGATCCTATAATTCACCCCTCCACTTT.